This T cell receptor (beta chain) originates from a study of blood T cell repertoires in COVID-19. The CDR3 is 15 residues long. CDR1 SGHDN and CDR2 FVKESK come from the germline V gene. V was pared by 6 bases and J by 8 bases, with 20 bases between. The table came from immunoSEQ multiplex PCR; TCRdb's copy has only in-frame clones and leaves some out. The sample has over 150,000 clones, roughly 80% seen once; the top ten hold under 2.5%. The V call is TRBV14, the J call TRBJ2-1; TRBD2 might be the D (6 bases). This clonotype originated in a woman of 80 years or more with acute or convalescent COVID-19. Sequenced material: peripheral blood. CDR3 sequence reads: CASSLVGGRRDEQFF. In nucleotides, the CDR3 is TGTGCCAGCAGTCTAGTGGGGGGACGGAGGGATGAGCAGTTCTTC.